The entry that follows covers one T cell receptor beta chain sequence. Its antigen is still unknown. This CDR3 has 16 residues. Germline CDR1 SGHTA, CDR2 FQGNSA. The trim removed 5 bases at V and 9 bases at J, leaving 12 bases unmatched. Time point reported: persistent/refractory GD, antithyroid drugs over 5 years with positive TRAb. The TCR library used RNA extracted from PBMCs. It was an endocrinology department in Xi'an, China, that provided the patients. The sample belongs to a study of regulatory T cells in long-lasting Graves disease. Study-level points and caveats: Persistent-disease Graves' patients showed less TCR diversity than new cases. Whereas new patients shared 966 public clonotypes, persistent patients shared more, at 2,500 to 3,500. When disease was persistent, TRBV28, TRBJ1-2 and TRBJ2-5 were the favored segments.

iRepertoire HTBI primers and Arm-PCR of CDR3 regions built TCR beta libraries. A single record per CDR3 protein comes from TCRdb applying MiXCR to the multiplex PCR reads. The data hold 600,000 to 850,000 distinct CDR3 sequences, with around 30% observed a single time. The chain is built from TRBV7-2 and TRBJ2-4, with 11 bases lining up with TRBD2. This sequence originates from a female donor with Graves disease. The source was peripheral blood mononuclear cells (PBMCs), collected when the disease was refractory, from a patient treated with antithyroid drugs. CDR3 protein: CASSPWTPSGRLIQYF. CDR3 DNA sequence: TGTGCCAGCAGCCCATGGACCCCTAGCGGGAGGCTCATTCAGTACTTC.